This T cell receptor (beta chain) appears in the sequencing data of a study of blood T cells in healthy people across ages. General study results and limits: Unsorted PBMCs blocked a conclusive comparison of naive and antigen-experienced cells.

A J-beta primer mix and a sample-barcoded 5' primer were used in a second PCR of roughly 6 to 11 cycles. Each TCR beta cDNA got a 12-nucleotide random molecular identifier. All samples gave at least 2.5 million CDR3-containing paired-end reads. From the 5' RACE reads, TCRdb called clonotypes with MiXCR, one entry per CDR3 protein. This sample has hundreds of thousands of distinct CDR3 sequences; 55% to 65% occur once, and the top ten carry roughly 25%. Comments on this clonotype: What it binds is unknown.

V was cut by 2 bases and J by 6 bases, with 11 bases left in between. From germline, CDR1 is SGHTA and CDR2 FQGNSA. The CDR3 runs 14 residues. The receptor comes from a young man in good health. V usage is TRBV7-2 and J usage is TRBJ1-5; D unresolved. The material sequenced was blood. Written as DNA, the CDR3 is TGTGCCAGCAGCTTACCCGTGAGAGGTCAGCCCCAGCATTTT. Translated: CASSLPVRGQPQHF.